This T cell receptor beta chain was captured in a study of CD8 T cells in ankylosing spondylitis. TCRdb analysed the 5' RACE reads with MiXCR anew, one entry per CDR3 protein. The table records 700,000 to 1,000,000 distinct CDR3 sequences, about 11% of them present only once. The CDR3 loop spans 11 amino acids. Trimming removed 6 bases from V and 5 bases from J, with 5 bases in between. The germline V gene encodes CDR1 MDHEN and CDR2 SYDVKM. The study's findings and limits: For ankylosing spondylitis blood, a TCR beta motif of fewer than 10 highly homologous variants appeared characteristic.

For this clonotype: Its antigen is unknown.

The gene calls are TRBV28 and TRBJ1-5; no firm D call. The TCR originated in a male donor with ankylosing spondylitis. Specimen: blood, either unsorted or a sorted T cell fraction (not recorded which). CDR3 sequence: CASSQDQPQHF. The CDR3 region has the DNA TGTGCCAGCAGCCAGGATCAGCCCCAGCATTTT.